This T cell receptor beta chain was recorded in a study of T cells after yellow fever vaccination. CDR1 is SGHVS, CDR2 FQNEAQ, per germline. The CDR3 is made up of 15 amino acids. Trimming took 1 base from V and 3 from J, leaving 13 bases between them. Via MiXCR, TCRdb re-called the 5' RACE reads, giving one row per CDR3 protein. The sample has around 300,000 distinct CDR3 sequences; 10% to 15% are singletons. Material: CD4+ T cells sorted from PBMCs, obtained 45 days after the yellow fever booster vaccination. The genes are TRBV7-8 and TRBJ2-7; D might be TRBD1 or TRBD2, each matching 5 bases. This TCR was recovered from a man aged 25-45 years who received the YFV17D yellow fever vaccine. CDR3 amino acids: CASSLVGGGIYEQYF. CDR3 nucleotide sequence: TGTGCCAGCAGCTTAGTCGGTGGGGGAATCTACGAGCAGTACTTC.